This T cell receptor beta chain emerged from a study of graft-versus-host responses after intestinal transplantation. Study information: Multivisceral, liver-intestinal, or isolated intestinal transplants were performed in recipients.

Profiled with immunoSEQ multiplex PCR; TCRdb holds only in-frame clones, not every one. The sample consists of around 100,000 clones, roughly 93% of them appearing once. General observations from the study: GvH clones appeared in recipient marrow, some first in ileum or blood. Graft-donor T cell macrochimerism coincided with high graft-versus-host to host-versus-graft clonal ratios in allografts. Peak levels of circulating GvH clones tracked with early post-transplant HvG declines.

From germline, CDR1 is SGDLS and CDR2 YYNGEE. The CDR3 is 15 amino acids. The V gene end was trimmed by 2 bases and the J gene end by 4 bases; junction bases not matched to a gene: 6. Concerning this clone itself: Its specificity is unknown. The same CDR3 also results from other DNA sequences found in this sample.

The clonotype originates from a human donor who received an intestinal transplant. This chain links TRBV9 with TRBJ2-5; 9 bases map to TRBD2. The starting material was unstimulated CD8+ T cells sorted from spleen or lymph node cells, obtained before intestinal transplant. CDR3 DNA: TGTGCCAGCAGCGTCGGGGGCGGGGGGGCAGAGACCCAGTACTTC. Translating it yields CASSVGGGGAETQYF. The complete variable domain, with remaining parts taken from reference TRBV9 and TRBJ2-5, reads DSGVTQTPKHLITATGQRVTLRCSPRSGDLSVYWYQQSLDQGLQFLIQYYNGEERAKGNILERFSAQQFPDLHSELNLSSLELGDSALYFCASSVGGGGAETQYFGPGTRLLVL.